Listed below are T cell receptor beta chains from one sample, sequenced in a study of cytomegalovirus exposure and HLA in healthy donors. The method was immunoSEQ multiplex PCR; TCRdb's version includes in-frame clones alone and lacks a portion of them. The top ten clones hold roughly 2.7% of a sample with around 110,000 clones, around 76% of them seen once. Sequencing used PBMCs. These receptors were collected from a young man in good health and CMV-seropositive. The CDR3 runs from the conserved cysteine through the conserved F or W. The order of the fields is V gene, clone size, CDR3 protein. Not every row has a clone size; where given, it reads once, few, many or a size class.

V gene: TRBV15
clone size: .
CDR3 protein: CATTTTGGDRLSYGYTF

V gene: TRBV19
clone size: .
CDR3 protein: CASKETSGGNNIQYF

V gene: TRBV6-4
clone size: .
CDR3 protein: CASSDGGAYNEQFF

V gene: TRBV19
clone size: .
CDR3 protein: CASSMIRETQYF

V gene: TRBV7-6
clone size: .
CDR3 protein: CASSRGQGRMNTEAFF

V gene: TRBV7-9
clone size: .
CDR3 protein: CSSSLVTGDEKLFF

V gene: TRBV5-1
clone size: few
CDR3 protein: CASSTGLAGVYVEQFF

V gene: TRBV10-2
clone size: .
CDR3 protein: CASTPGGSALSSYNSPLHF

V gene: TRBV20-1
clone size: .
CDR3 protein: CSALPGLGYTF

V gene: TRBV5-1
clone size: .
CDR3 protein: CASSLRQNTDTQYF

V gene: TRBV7-9
clone size: .
CDR3 protein: CASSPRGGPNSPLHF

V gene: TRBV27
clone size: .
CDR3 protein: CASSLGRPLNTEAFF

V gene: TRBV6-6
clone size: .
CDR3 protein: CASSPGQGRYNEQFF

V gene: TRBV11-3
clone size: .
CDR3 protein: CASSPRRGATDTQYF

V gene: TRBV19
clone size: few
CDR3 protein: CASSMWTGGKNTEAFF